This entry concerns a single T cell receptor (beta chain). Its target antigen remains unknown. One base away there is no much larger clone; base qualities are not given. The immunoSEQ Assay, a bias-controlled multiplex PCR, was used to amplify TCRbeta CDR3 regions from genomic DNA. Processing in the source paper ran as follows. Within the assay, amplification of reference gene primers was used to estimate how many nucleated cells each sample contained. To quantify the absolute abundance of each unique TCRbeta CDR3 rearrangement, sequence reads were collapsed and filtered. For each sample, productive Simpson clonality was calculated as the square root of Simpson's diversity index across productive rearrangements. Held by TCRdb, this immuneACCESS table contains in-frame sequences only and omits some clones. Under half of the omission traces to an unresolved V gene where checked; the cause of the rest is unknown. The V and J calls and clone size come from that table; D and trimming were worked out from the DNA. In this sample the table shows about 250,000 clones, 85% to 90% of which occur a single time. The ten largest clones capture about 14% of the sample.

These data belong to a study of blood T cell repertoires in COVID-19 (dated by TCRdb to about 2020). Broadly, across the study: Samples covering the acute and convalescent phases of COVID-19 were provided by collaborators in the United States, Italy and Spain. The prospective study material was composed of cDNA or gDNA derived from T cells, B-cell-depleted T cells, or PBMCs. The dataset comprised deeply sampled blood TCRbeta repertoires from subjects exposed to, actively infected with, or recovered from COVID-19. A freely available public database, intended as a resource for researchers studying the immune response to SARS-CoV-2, is where the repertoires were released. The samples were drawn from two sources: the first 160 participants of the ongoing ImmuneRACE study, and 1,000 to 1,500 subjects contributed by 6 global collaborators. A de-identified subject ID, COVID-19 status, age in years and sex were almost always included in the sample metadata. Where HLA class I and class II types were available, the types were taken from metadata supplied by the sample provider, not from assay-based typing. Overall study results and their limits: Clinical and demographic metadata were provided uncurated, with the amount varying by source and participant.

Participants in the prospective study were enrolled through a virtual design, were aged 18 to 89 years, and lived in approximately 24 United States geographic areas. In the prospective study, cohorts were assigned on the basis of participant-reported clinical history obtained from a screening survey and a study questionnaire. Recovered participants in ImmuneRACE Cohort 3 were defined by two consecutive negative NP/OP PCR tests, clearance by a healthcare professional, or resolution of symptoms. Mobile phlebotomists in the prospective study collected whole blood, serum and a nasopharyngeal or oropharyngeal swab from every participant. Additional blood draws and questionnaires over an approximately two-month period could optionally be provided by prospective study participants. Prospective study blood samples were shipped either frozen or at room temperature before DNA extraction. Its CDR3 holds 13 amino acids, cysteine through phenylalanine. This entry keeps only the CDR3 DNA: 39 bases, framed from base 1. According to the germline V gene, CDR1 reads MNHEY and CDR2 reads SVGAGI. Cut back by 0 bases and 9 bases, the V and J ends lie 9 bases apart.

This receptor was obtained from a man aged 18 to 30 who had recovered from COVID-19. Sequencing was carried out using PBMCs or T cells enriched from blood (not recorded which). The chain is encoded by TRBV6-5 joined to TRBJ2-1; the D gene is perhaps TRBD1, from 5 matching bases. The CDR3 corresponds to CASSYSGEREQFF. The sequenced DNA is TGTGCCAGCAGTTACTCAGGGGAACGTGAGCAGTTCTTC.